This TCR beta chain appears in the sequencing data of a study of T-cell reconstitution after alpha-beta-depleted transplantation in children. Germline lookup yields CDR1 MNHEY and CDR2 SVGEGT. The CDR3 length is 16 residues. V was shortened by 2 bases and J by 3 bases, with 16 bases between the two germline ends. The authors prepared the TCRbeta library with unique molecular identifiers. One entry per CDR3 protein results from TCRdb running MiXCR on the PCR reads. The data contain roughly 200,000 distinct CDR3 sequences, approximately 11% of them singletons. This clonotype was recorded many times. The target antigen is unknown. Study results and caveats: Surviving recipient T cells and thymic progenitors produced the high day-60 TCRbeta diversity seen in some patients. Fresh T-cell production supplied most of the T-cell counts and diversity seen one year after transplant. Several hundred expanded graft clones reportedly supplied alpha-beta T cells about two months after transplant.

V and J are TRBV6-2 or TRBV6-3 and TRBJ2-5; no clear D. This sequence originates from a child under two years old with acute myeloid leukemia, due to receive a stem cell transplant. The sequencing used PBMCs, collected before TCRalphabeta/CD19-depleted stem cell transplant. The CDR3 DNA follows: TGTGCCAGCAGTTACCCCTACCGGATGGCGGAAGAGACCCAGTACTTC. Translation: CASSYPYRMAEETQYF.